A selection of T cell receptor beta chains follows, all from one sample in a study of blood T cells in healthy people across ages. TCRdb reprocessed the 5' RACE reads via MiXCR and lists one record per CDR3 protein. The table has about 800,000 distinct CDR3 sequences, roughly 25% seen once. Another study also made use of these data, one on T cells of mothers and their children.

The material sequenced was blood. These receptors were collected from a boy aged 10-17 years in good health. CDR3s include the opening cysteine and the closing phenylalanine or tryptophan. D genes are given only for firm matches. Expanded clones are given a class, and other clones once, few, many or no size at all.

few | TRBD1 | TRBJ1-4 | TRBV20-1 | CSTGQGDATNEKLFF | TGCAGTACCGGACAGGGGGATGCCACTAATGAAAAACTGTTTTTT
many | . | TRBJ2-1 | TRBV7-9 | CASGEGGNEQFF | TGTGCCAGTGGGGAAGGGGGCAATGAGCAGTTCTTC
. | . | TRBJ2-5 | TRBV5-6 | CASSLWMRDQETQYF | TGTGCCAGCAGCTTGTGGATGAGGGACCAAGAGACCCAGTACTTC
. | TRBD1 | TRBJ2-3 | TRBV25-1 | CASSERGQTHGDTQYF | TGTGCCAGCAGTGAACGGGGACAGACCCACGGCGATACGCAGTATTTT
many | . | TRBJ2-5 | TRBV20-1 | CSAMVGGARETQYF | TGCAGTGCCATGGTGGGGGGGGCGAGAGAGACCCAGTACTTC
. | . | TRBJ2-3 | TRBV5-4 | CASSLNLGNTDTQYF | TGTGCCAGCAGCTTGAATCTGGGGAACACAGATACGCAGTATTTT
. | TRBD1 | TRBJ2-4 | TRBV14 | CASSSNRGTKNIQYF | TGTGCCAGCAGCAGTAACAGGGGGACCAAAAACATTCAGTACTTC
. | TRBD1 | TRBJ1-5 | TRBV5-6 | CASSSYIRQGGFRNQPQHF | TGTGCCAGCAGCTCTTACATCCGACAGGGTGGTTTCCGCAATCAGCCCCAGCATTTT
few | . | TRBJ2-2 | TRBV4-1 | CASSQDITSGWGGELFF | TGCGCCAGCAGCCAAGATATAACATCGGGGTGGGGCGGGGAGCTGTTTTTT
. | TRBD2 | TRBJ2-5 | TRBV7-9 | CASRDGLAGERETQYF | TGTGCCAGCAGAGACGGACTAGCGGGAGAGAGGGAGACCCAGTACTTC
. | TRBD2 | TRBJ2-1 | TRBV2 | CASSVLAMGTEQFF | TGTGCCAGCAGTGTACTAGCGATGGGAACTGAGCAGTTCTTC
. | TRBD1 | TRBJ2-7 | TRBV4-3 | CASSQAPGTGSDEQYF | TGCGCCAGCAGCCAAGCTCCCGGGACAGGGAGTGACGAGCAGTACTTC
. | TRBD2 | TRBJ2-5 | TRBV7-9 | CASSLGPSGERETQYF | TGTGCCAGCAGCTTAGGCCCTAGCGGGGAGCGGGAGACCCAGTACTTC
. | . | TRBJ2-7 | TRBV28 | CASKQGPYEEQYF | TGTGCCAGCAAACAGGGCCCGTACGAGGAGCAGTACTTC